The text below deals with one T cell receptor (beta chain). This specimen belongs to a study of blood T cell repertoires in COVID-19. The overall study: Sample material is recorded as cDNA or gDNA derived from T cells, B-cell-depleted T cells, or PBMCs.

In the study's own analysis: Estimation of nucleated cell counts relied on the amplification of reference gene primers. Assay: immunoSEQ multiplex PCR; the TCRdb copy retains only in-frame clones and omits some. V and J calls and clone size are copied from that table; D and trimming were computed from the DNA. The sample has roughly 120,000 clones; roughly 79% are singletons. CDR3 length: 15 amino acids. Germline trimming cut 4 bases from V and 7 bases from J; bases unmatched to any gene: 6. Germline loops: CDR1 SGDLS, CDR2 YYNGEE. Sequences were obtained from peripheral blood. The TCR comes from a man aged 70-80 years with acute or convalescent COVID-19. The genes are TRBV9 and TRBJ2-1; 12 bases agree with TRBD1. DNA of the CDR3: TGTGCCAGCAGCCCCGGGACAGGGGGCTTTAATGAGCAGTTCTTC. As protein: CASSPGTGGFNEQFF.